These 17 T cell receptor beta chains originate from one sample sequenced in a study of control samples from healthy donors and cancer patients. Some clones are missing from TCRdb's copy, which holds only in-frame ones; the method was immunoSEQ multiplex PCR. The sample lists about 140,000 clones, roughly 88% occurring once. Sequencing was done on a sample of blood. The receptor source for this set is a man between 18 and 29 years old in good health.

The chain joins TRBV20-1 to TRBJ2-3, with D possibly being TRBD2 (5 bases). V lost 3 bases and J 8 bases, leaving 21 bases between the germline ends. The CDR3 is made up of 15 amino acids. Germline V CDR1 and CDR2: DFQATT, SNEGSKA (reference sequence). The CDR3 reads CSASRQAEFRGTQYF. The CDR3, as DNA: TGCAGTGCTAGTAGGCAAGCGGAGTTTCGGGGTACGCAGTATTTT.

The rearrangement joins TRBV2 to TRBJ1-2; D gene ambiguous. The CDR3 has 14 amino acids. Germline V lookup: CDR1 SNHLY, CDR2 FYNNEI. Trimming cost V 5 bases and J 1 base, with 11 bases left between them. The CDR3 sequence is CASSLGPGNYGYTF. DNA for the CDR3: TGTGCCAGCAGTTTGGGTCCGGGTAACTATGGCTACACCTTC.

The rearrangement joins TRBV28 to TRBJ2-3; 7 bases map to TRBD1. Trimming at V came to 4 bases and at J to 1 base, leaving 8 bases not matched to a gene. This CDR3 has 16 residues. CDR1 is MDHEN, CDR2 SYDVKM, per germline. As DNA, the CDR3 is TGTGCCAGCAGTTCTATAGGGGGCCCAGGCACAGATACGCAGTATTTT. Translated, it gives CASSSIGGPGTDTQYF.

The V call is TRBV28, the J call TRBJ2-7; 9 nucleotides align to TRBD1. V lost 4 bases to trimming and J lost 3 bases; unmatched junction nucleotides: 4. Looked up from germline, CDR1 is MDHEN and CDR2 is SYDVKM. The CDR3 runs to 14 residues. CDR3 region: CASSSLDRGYEQYF. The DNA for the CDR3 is TGTGCCAGCAGTTCTCTGGACAGGGGCTACGAGCAGTACTTC.

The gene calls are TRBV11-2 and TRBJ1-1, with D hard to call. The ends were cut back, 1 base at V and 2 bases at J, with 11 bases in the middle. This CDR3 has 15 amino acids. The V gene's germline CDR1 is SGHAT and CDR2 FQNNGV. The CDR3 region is CASSLGTGINTEAFF. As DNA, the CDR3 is TGTGCCAGCAGCTTAGGTACGGGGATAAACACTGAAGCTTTCTTT.

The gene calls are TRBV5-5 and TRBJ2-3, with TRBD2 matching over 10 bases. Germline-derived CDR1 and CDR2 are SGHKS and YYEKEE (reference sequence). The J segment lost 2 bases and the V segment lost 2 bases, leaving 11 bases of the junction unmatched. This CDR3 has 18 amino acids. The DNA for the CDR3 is TGTGCCAGCAGCTTACACCATAGCGGGGGGCCTTACACAGATACGCAGTATTTT. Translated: CASSLHHSGGPYTDTQYF.

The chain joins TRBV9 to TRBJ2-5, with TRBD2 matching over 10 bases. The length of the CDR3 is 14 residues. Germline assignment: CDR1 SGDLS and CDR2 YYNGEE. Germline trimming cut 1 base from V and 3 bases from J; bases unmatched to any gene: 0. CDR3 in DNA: TGTGCCAGCAGCGTAACTAGCGGGGAAGAGACCCAGTACTTC. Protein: CASSVTSGEETQYF.

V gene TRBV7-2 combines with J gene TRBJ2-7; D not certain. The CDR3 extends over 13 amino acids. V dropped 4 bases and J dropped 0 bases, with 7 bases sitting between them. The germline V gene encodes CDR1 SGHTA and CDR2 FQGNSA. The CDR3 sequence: CASSSIPSYEQYF. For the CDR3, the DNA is TGTGCCAGCAGCTCAATACCCTCCTACGAGCAGTACTTC.

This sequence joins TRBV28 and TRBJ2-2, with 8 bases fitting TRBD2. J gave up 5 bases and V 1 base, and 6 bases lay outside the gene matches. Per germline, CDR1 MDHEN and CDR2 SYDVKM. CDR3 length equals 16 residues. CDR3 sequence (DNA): TGTGCCAGCAGTTTATATCCGGGGGGGCCGACCGGGGAGCTGTTTTTT. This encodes CASSLYPGGPTGELFF.

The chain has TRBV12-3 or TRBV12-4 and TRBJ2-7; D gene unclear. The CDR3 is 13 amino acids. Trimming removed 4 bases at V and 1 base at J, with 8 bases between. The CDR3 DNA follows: TGTGCCAGCAGTTCGAAAGAATCCTACGAGCAGTACTTC. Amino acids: CASSSKESYEQYF.

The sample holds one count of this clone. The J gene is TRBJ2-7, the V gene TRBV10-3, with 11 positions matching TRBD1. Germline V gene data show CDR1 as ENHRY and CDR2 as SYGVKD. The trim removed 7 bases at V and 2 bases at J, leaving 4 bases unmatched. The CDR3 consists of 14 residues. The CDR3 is CAINVGQGAYEQYF. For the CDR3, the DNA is TGTGCCATCAATGTGGGACAGGGGGCCTACGAGCAGTACTTC.

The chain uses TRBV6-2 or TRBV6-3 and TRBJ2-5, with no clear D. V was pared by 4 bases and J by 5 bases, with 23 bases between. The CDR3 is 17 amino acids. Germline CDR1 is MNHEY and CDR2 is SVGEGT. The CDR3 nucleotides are TGTGCCAGCAGTTCTGCACCCAGACGGACCGTCAGGGAGACCCAGTACTTC. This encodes CASSSAPRRTVRETQYF.

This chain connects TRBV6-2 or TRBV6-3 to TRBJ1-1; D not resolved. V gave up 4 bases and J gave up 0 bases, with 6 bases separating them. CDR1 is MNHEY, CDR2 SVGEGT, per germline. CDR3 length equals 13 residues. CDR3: CASSSSLNTEAFF. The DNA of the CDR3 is TGTGCCAGCAGTTCGAGTCTGAACACTGAAGCTTTCTTT.

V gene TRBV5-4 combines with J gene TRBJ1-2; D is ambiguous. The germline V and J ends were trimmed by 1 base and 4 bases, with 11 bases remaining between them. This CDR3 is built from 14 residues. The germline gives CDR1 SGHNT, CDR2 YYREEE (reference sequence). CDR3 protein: CASSLISDPYGYTF. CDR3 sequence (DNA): TGTGCCAGCAGCTTGATATCTGACCCCTATGGCTACACCTTC.

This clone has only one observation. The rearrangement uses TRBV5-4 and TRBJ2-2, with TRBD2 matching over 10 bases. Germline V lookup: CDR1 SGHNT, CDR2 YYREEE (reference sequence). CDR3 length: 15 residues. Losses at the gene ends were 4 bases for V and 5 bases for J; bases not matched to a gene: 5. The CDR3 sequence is CASSPSGGGTGELFF. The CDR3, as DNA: TGTGCCAGCAGCCCCAGCGGGGGGGGAACCGGGGAGCTGTTTTTT. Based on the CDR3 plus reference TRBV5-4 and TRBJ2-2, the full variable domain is ETGVTQSPTHLIKTRGQQVTLRCSSQSGHNTVSWYQQALGQGPQFIFQYYREEENGRGNFPPRFSGLQFPNYSSELNVNALELDDSALYLCASSPSGGGTGELFFGEGSRLTVL.

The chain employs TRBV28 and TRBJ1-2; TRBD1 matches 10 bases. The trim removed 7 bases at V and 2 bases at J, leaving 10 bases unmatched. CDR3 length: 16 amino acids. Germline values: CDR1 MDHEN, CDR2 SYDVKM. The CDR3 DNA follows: TGTGCCAGCACGCCCCCACCGGGACAGGGGAACTATGGCTACACCTTC. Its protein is CASTPPPGQGNYGYTF.

For the CDR3, the DNA is TGTGCCAGCAGGAACGCGATCAATCAGCCCCAGCATTTT. Translation gives CASRNAINQPQHF. The rearrangement joins TRBV6-5 to TRBJ1-5, with D uncertain. Germline values: CDR1 MNHEY, CDR2 SVGAGI. The V end was cut by 6 bases, the J end by 3 bases, with 9 bases between. This CDR3 has 13 residues.